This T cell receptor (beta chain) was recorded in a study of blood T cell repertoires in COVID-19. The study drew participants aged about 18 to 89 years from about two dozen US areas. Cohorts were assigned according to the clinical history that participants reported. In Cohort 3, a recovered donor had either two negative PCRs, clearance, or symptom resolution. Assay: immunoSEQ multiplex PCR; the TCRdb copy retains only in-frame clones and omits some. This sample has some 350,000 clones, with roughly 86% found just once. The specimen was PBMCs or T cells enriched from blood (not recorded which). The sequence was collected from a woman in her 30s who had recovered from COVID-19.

This CDR3 is CASSLAGVDTQYF. In DNA form, the CDR3 reads TGTGCCAGCAGCTTGGCAGGGGTAGATACGCAGTATTTT. This chain connects TRBV5-6 to TRBJ2-3, with D perhaps matching TRBD1 (6 bases). The CDR3 length is 13 residues. Deletions cut 0 bases from V and 5 bases from J, with 7 bases between. Per the germline V gene, CDR1 is SGHDT and CDR2 is YYEEEE.